This T cell receptor (beta chain) was profiled in a study of CD4 T cell repertoires in COVID-19. Study-wide context: Other coronavirus spike proteins restimulated relabeled CFSE-low cells expanded with IL-2 for 9 to 10 days.

Sequencing was performed with immunoSEQ multiplex PCR; in TCRdb, only in-frame clones are kept and a portion is missing. The table has 20,000 or so clones, around 90% seen once. These memory T cells were uncultured and sequenced directly after ex vivo isolation. About this clone: What it recognizes is unknown.

Points from the study as a whole: Sharing of several most expanded SARS-CoV-2-reactive clonotypes across memory subsets suggested intraclonal diversification. In SARS-CoV and/or HKU1 spike cultures, between about 6.5 and 28% of SARS-CoV-2 clonotypes reappeared.

The CDR3 totals 15 residues. V was clipped by 5 bases and J by 0 bases, with 14 bases between them. Germline CDR1 SGHTA, CDR2 FQGNSA. The source of this sequence is a human donor who had COVID-19. The rearrangement joins TRBV7-2 to TRBJ2-7; D is perhaps TRBD1 (5 bases). The source material was central memory CD4+ T cells from blood, sampled before the COVID-19 pandemic. CDR3 DNA sequence: TGTGCCAGCAGCCTCCGCACAGGATTCTCCTACGAGCAGTACTTC. It is translated as CASSLRTGFSYEQYF. The full variable domain, in which reference TRBV7-2 and TRBJ2-7 provide the parts outside the CDR3, is GAGVSQSPSNKVTEKGKDVELRCDPISGHTALYWYRQSLGQGLEFLIYFQGNSAPDKSGLPSDRFSAERTGGSVSTLTIQRTQQEDSAVYLCASSLRTGFSYEQYFGPGTRLTVT.